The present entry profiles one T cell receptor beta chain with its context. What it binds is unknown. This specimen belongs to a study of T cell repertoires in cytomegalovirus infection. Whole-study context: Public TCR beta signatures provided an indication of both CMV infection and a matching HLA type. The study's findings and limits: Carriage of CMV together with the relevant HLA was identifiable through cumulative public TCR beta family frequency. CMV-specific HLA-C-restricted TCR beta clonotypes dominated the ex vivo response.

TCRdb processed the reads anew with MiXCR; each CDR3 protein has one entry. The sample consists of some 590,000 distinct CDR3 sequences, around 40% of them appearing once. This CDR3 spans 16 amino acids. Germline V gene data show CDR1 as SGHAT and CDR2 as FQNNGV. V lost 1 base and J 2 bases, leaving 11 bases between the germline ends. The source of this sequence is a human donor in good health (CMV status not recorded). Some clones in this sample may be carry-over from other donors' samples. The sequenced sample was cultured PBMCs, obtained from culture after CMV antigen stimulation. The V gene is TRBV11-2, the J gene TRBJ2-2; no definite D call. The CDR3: CASSLVRVENTGELFF. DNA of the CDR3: TGTGCCAGCAGCTTAGTCCGTGTCGAAAACACCGGGGAGCTGTTTTTT.